This record covers a single TCR beta chain. Measured with immunoSEQ multiplex PCR; TCRdb has only the in-frame clones, and not every one. This sample has around 170,000 clones, with around four fifths found just once. The germline gives CDR1 SNHLY, CDR2 FYNNEI. V lost 6 bases to trimming and J lost 0 bases, with 6 bases between them. This CDR3 has 13 residues. The sample comes from a study of blood T cell repertoires in COVID-19. This sequence joins TRBV2 and TRBJ1-5; D gene ambiguous. Sequences were obtained from peripheral blood. The receptor's source is a woman aged 40 to 49 with acute or convalescent COVID-19. This chain's CDR3 is CASRADSNQPQHF. The CDR3, as DNA: TGTGCCAGCAGGGCGGATAGCAATCAGCCCCAGCATTTT. Complete variable domain (other parts from reference TRBV2 and TRBJ1-5): EPEVTQTPSHQVTQMGQEVILRCVPISNHLYFYWYRQILGQKVEFLVSFYNNEISEKSEIFDDQFSVERPDGSNFTLKIRSTKLEDSAMYFCASRADSNQPQHFGDGTRLSIL.